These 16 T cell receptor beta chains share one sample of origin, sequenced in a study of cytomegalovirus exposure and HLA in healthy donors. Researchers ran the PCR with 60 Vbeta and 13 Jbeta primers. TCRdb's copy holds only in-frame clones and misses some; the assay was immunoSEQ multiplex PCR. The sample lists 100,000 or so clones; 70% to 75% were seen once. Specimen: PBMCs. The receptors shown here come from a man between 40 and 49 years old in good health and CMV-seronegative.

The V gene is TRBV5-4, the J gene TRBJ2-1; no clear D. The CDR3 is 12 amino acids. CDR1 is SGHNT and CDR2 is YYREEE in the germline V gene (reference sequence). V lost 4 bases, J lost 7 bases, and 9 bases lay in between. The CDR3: CASSHEPNEQFF. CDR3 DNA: TGTGCCAGCAGCCACGAGCCGAATGAGCAGTTCTTC.

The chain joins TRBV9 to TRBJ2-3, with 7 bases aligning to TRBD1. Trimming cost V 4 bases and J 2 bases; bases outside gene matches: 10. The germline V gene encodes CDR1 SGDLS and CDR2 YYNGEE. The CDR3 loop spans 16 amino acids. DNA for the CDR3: TGTGCCAGCAGCTCCAGAGGGACAGACCCCACAGATACGCAGTATTTT. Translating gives CASSSRGTDPTDTQYF.

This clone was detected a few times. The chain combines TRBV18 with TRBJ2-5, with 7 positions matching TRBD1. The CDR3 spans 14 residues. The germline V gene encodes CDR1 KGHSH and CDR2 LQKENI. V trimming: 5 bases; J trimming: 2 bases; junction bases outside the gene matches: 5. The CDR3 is CASSWTGFQETQYF. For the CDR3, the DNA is TGTGCCAGCTCATGGACAGGATTTCAAGAGACCCAGTACTTC.

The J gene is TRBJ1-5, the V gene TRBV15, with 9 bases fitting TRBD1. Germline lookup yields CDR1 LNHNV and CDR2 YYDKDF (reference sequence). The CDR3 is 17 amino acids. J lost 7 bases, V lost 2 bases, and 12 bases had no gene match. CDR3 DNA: TGTGCCACCAGCAGATATCCGGGGGGACAGGGTGGACAGCCCCAGCATTTT. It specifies CATSRYPGGQGGQPQHF.

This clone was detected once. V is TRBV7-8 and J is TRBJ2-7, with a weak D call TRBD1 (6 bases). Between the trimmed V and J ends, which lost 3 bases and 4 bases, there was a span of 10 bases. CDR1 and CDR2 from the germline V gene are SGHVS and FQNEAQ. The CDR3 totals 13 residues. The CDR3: CASSFRGGYEQYF. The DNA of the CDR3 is TGTGCCAGCAGCTTCAGGGGCGGGTACGAGCAGTACTTC.

CDR3 amino acids: CASNRGGNTEAFF. DNA for the CDR3: TGTGCCAGCAACAGGGGAGGCAACACTGAAGCTTTCTTT. The V and J genes are TRBV2 and TRBJ1-1; 7 bases map to TRBD1. The CDR3 spans 13 residues. J was trimmed by 2 bases and V by 7 bases; bases with no gene match: 4. Per germline, CDR1 SNHLY and CDR2 FYNNEI.

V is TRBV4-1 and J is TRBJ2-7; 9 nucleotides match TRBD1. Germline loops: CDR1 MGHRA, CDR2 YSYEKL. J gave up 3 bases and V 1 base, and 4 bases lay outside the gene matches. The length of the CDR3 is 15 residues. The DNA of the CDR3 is TGCGCCAGCAGCCAAGTTGGGACAGGGCTCTACGAGCAGTACTTC. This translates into CASSQVGTGLYEQYF.

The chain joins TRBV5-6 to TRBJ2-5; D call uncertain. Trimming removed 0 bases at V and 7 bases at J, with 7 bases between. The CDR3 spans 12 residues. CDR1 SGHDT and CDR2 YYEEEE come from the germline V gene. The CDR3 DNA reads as TGTGCCAGCAGCTTGGACTTGGTGACCCAGTACTTC. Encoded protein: CASSLDLVTQYF. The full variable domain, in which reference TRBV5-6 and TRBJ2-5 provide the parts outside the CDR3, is DAGVTQSPTHLIKTRGQQVTLRCSPKSGHDTVSWYQQALGQGPQFIFQYYEEEERQRGNFPDRFSGHQFPNYSSELNVNALLLGDSALYLCASSLDLVTQYFGPGTRLLVL.

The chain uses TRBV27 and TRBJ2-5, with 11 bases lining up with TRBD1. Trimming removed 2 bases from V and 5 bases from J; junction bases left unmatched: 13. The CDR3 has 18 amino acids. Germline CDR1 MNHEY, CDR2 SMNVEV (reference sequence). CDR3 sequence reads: CASSLKMGQGVSRETQYF. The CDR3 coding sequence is TGTGCCAGCAGTTTAAAGATGGGACAGGGGGTTTCAAGGGAGACCCAGTACTTC.

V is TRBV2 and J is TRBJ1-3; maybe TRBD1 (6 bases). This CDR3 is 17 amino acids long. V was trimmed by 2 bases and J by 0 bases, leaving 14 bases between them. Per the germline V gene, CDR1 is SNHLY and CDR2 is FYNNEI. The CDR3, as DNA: TGTGCCAGCAGTGAACTGCGACAGGCGTACTCTGGAAACACCATATATTTT. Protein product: CASSELRQAYSGNTIYF.

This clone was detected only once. CDR3 sequence: CAWTVGASGDNEQFF. The CDR3 bases are TGTGCCTGGACCGTAGGGGCTAGCGGGGACAATGAGCAGTTCTTC. This chain connects TRBV30 to TRBJ2-1; 9 nucleotides line up with TRBD2. Germline lookup yields CDR1 GTSNPN and CDR2 SVGIG (reference sequence). The CDR3 sequence is 15 residues long. V gave up 4 bases and J gave up 5 bases; unmatched junction bases: 9.

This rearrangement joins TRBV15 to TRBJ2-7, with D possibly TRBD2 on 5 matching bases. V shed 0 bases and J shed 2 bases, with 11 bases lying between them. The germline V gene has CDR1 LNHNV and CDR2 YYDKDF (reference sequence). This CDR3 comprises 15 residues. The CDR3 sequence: CATSRERVATYEQYF. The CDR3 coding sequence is TGTGCCACCAGCAGAGAGCGGGTAGCAACCTACGAGCAGTACTTC.

CDR3 in DNA: TGTGCCAAGGGACTAGCGGGGGGATGGGATGAGCAGTTCTTC. Its translation is CAKGLAGGWDEQFF. V is TRBV2 and J is TRBJ2-1, with 15 positions matching TRBD2. CDR1 and CDR2 (germline): SNHLY, FYNNEI. Losses at the gene ends were 10 bases for V and 8 bases for J; bases not matched to a gene: 6. The CDR3 runs 14 residues.

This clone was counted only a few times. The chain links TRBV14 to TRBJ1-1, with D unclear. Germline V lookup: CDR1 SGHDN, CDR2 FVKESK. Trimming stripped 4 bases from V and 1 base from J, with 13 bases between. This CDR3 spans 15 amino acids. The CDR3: CASSPFDGKNTEAFF. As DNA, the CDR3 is TGTGCCAGCAGCCCATTTGACGGGAAGAACACTGAAGCTTTCTTT.

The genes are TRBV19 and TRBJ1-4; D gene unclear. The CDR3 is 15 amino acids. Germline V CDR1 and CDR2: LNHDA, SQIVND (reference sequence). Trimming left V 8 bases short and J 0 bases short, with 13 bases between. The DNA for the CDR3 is TGTGCCAGTGGGTCCTTTAGCGCAACTAATGAAAAACTGTTTTTT. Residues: CASGSFSATNEKLFF.

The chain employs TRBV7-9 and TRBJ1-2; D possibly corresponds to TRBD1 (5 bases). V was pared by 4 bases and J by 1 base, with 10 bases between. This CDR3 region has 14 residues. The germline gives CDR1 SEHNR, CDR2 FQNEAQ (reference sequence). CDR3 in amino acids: CASSSPGGNYGYTF. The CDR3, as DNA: TGTGCCAGCAGCTCCCCGGGGGGTAACTATGGCTACACCTTC.